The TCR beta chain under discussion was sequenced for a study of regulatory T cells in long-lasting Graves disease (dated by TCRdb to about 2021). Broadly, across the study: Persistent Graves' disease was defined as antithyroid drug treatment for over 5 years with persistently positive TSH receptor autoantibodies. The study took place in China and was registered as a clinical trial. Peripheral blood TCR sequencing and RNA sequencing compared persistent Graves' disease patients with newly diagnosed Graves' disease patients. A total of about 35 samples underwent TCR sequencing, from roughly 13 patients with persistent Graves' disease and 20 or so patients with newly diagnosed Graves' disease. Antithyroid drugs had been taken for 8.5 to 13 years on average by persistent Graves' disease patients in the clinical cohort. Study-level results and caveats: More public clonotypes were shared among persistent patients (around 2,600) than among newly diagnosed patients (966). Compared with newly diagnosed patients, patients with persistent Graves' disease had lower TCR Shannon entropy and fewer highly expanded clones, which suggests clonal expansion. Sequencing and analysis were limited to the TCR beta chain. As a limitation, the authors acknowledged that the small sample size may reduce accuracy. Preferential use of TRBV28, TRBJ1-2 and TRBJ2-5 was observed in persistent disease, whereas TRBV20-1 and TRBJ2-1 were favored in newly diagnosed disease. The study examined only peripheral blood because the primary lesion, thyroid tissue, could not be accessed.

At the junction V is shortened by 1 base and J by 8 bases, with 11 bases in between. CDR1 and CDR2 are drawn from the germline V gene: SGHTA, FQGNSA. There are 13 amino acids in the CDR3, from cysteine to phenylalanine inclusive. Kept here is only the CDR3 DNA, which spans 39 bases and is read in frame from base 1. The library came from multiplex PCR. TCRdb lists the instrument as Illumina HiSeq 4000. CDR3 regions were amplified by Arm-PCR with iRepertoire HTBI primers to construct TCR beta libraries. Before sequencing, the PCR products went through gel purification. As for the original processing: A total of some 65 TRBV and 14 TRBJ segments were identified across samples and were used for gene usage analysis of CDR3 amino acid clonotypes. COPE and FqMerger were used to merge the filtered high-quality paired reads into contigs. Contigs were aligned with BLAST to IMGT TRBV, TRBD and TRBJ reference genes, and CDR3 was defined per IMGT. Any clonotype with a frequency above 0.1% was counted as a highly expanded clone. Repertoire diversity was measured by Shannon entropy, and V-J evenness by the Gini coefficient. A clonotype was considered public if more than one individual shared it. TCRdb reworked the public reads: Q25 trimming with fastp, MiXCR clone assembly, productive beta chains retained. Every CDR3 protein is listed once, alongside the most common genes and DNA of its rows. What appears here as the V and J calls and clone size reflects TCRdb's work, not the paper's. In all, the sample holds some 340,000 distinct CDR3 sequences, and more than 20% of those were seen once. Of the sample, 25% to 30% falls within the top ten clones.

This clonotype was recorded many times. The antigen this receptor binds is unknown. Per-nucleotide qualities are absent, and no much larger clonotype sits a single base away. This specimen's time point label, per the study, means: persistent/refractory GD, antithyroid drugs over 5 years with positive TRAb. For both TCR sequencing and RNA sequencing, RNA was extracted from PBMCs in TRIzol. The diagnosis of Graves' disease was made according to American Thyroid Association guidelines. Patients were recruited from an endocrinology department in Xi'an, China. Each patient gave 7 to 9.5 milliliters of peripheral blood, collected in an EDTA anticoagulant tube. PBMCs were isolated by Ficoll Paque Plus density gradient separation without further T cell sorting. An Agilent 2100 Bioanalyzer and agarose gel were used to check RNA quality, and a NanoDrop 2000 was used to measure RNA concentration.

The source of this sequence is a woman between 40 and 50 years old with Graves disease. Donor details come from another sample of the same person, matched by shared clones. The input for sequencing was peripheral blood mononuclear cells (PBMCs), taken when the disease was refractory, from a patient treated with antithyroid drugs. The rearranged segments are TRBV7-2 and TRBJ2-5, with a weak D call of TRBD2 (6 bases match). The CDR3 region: CASSLEEGDTQYF. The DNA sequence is TGTGCCAGCAGCTTAGAGGAGGGAGATACCCAGTACTTC. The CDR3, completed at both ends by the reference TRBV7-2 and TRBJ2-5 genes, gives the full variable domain GAGVSQSPSNKVTEKGKDVELRCDPISGHTALYWYRQSLGQGLEFLIYFQGNSAPDKSGLPSDRFSAERTGGSVSTLTIQRTQQEDSAVYLCASSLEEGDTQYFGPGTRLLVL.